This T cell receptor beta chain was found in a study of T cells after yellow fever vaccination. Findings and limits, study-wide: Shared CD4/CD8 clonotypes were a small share, likely from convergent recombination.

Using its own MiXCR run on the 5' RACE reads, TCRdb lists one record per CDR3 protein. This table has fewer than 90,000 distinct CDR3 sequences, more than 5.5% appearing once. The CDR3 spans 17 residues. Germline CDR1 is LGHNA and CDR2 is YNFKEQ. V lost 1 base, J lost 0 bases, and 14 bases lay in between. This clonotype turned up a few times. The antigen remains unidentified. Sample: CD8+ T cells sorted from PBMCs, taken 4 to 6 days after the first yellow fever vaccination. The receptor comes from a man younger than 35 who received the YFV17D yellow fever vaccine. This chain joins TRBV4-2 and TRBJ2-3; D is unresolved. CDR3 loop: CASSQGSLGYSTDTQYF. The CDR3, as DNA: TGTGCCAGCAGCCAAGGGTCCTTAGGGTATAGCACAGATACGCAGTATTTT.